This entry lists 17 T cell receptor beta chains sequenced from one sample in a study of blood T cells in healthy people across ages. A sample-barcoded 5' primer and a J-beta primer mix were used in a second PCR of about 7 to 12 cycles. TCRdb called the 5' RACE reads again in MiXCR, with one record for every CDR3 protein. The sample holds about 1.8 million distinct CDR3 sequences, 40% to 55% seen once. Input material: blood. All receptors derive from a woman in her 40s in good health.

A remark on this clonotype: Compared with germline, one end of the junction differs, possibly owing to a read error. The chain couples TRBV6-1 to TRBJ2-2, with 9 bases aligning to TRBD2. The CDR3 extends over 16 amino acids. CDR1 and CDR2 from the germline V gene are MNHNS and SASEGT. The CDR3 protein is CASTEWASGDTGELFF. The CDR3 nucleotides are TGTGCCAGCACTGAATGGGCTAGCGGGGACACCGGGGAGCTGTTTTTT.

This clonotype was found a few times. J is TRBJ2-3 and V is TRBV7-2, with D unresolved. V lost 5 bases and J 2 bases, leaving 14 bases between the germline ends. Germline V lookup: CDR1 SGHTA, CDR2 FQGNSA. The CDR3 consists of 15 residues. The CDR3 nucleotides read TGTGCCAGCAGCCGTAATGGGCCTTACACAGATACGCAGTATTTT. Protein sequence: CASSRNGPYTDTQYF.

V gene TRBV4-1 combines with J gene TRBJ2-4; 11 bases agree with TRBD2. V trimming: 3 bases; J trimming: 0 bases; junction bases outside the gene matches: 4. This CDR3 is 17 amino acids long. In germline, CDR1 is MGHRA, CDR2 YSYEKL. CDR3 region: CASSQDSGGAAKNIQYF. The DNA of the CDR3 is TGCGCCAGCAGCCAGGATAGCGGGGGGGCAGCCAAAAACATTCAGTACTTC.

This clonotype was counted only a few times. The J gene is TRBJ2-3, the V gene TRBV15; perhaps TRBD1 as D (6 bases). V lost 3 bases, J lost 5 bases, and 21 bases lay in between. The CDR3 covers 17 residues. Germline lookup yields CDR1 LNHNV and CDR2 YYDKDF (reference sequence). In DNA, the CDR3 is TGTGCCACCAGCAGCCCTTGGCGGGCAGGGGTAGTAGATACGCAGTATTTT. Protein: CATSSPWRAGVVDTQYF.

The table lists this clonotype with a few counts. The chain employs TRBV7-9 and TRBJ1-4, with no clear D. The CDR3 loop spans 13 amino acids. CDR1 SEHNR and CDR2 FQNEAQ come from the germline V gene (reference sequence). Trimming removed 10 bases from V and 1 base from J, with 10 bases in between. The chain's CDR3 is CAITPETNEKLFF. The CDR3, as DNA: TGTGCCATAACTCCGGAAACTAATGAAAAACTGTTTTTT.

Only a few counts were recorded for this clonotype. This chain links TRBV24-1 with TRBJ2-5, with 9 positions matching TRBD1. The CDR3 contains 15 residues. Unmatched junction bases numbered 4, after V lost 4 bases and J lost 2 bases. Germline CDR1 reads KGHDR; CDR2 reads SFDVKD. The CDR3 protein is CATSDPGTGQETQYF. The CDR3 nucleotides are TGTGCCACCAGTGACCCCGGGACAGGGCAAGAGACCCAGTACTTC.

The rearrangement joins TRBV6-2 or TRBV6-3 to TRBJ2-5; D ambiguous. CDR3 length equals 12 residues. CDR1 is MNHEY and CDR2 is SVGEGT in the germline V gene. Trimming took 5 bases from V and 5 from J, leaving 9 bases between them. CDR3: CASSLLMETQYF. CDR3 nucleotides: TGTGCCAGCAGTCTACTTATGGAGACCCAGTACTTC.

The chain couples TRBV20-1 to TRBJ1-5; no clear D gene. Germline V CDR1 and CDR2: DFQATT, SNEGSKA (reference sequence). The germline V and J ends were trimmed by 0 bases and 5 bases, with 8 bases remaining between them. This CDR3 contains 13 residues. This chain's CDR3 is CSARDGTDQPQHF. The CDR3 DNA sequence: TGCAGTGCTAGAGACGGAACAGATCAGCCCCAGCATTTT.

The rearrangement uses TRBV6-5 and TRBJ2-5; 7 nucleotides agree with TRBD1. Germline-derived CDR1 and CDR2 are MNHEY and SVGAGI. J lost 4 bases, V lost 0 bases, and 11 bases had no gene match. The CDR3 has 17 residues. CDR3 sequence: CASSYSIQRGLGETQYF. The CDR3 DNA reads TGTGCCAGCAGTTACTCAATCCAAAGGGGGCTGGGAGAGACCCAGTACTTC.

The table lists this clonotype with a few counts. The V gene is TRBV18, the J gene TRBJ2-7; tentatively, D is TRBD1 or TRBD2 (5 bases each). Trimming cost V 1 base and J 5 bases, with 12 bases left between them. The germline CDR1 and CDR2 sequences are KGHSH and LQKENI. This CDR3 spans 14 amino acids. The CDR3 protein is CASSPQLVGDEQYF. The CDR3 coding sequence is TGTGCCAGCTCACCACAACTAGTGGGGGACGAGCAGTACTTC.

The CDR3 is CASSLSTSGYAQETQYF. The CDR3 nucleotides read TGTGCCAGCAGCTTATCAACTAGCGGGTACGCGCAAGAGACCCAGTACTTC. The chain uses TRBV7-9 and TRBJ2-5, with 9 nucleotides matching TRBD2. Trimming removed 2 bases from V and 2 bases from J; junction bases left unmatched: 9. Germline V CDR1 and CDR2: SEHNR, FQNEAQ (reference sequence). The CDR3 has 17 amino acids.

V is TRBV20-1 and J is TRBJ1-2; the match to TRBD1 covers 7 bases. Trimming at V came to 3 bases and at J to 10 bases, leaving 11 bases not matched to a gene. CDR1 DFQATT and CDR2 SNEGSKA come from the germline V gene (reference sequence). CDR3 size: 13 residues. CDR3 sequence: CSARNRGRVVYTF. The CDR3 DNA sequence: TGCAGTGCTAGGAACAGGGGTCGGGTTGTCTACACCTTC.

This clonotype was picked up a small number of times. The chain recombines TRBV7-2 with TRBJ2-5, with D perhaps matching TRBD1 (6 bases). V lost 4 bases, J lost 7 bases, and 13 bases lay in between. CDR1 and CDR2 (germline): SGHTA, FQGNSA. CDR3 length equals 13 residues. The CDR3 spells CASSSQGSGTQYF. The CDR3 region has the DNA TGTGCCAGCAGCTCTCAGGGGAGTGGGACCCAGTACTTC.

CDR3 sequence: CASSQEAGFYEQYF. CDR3 DNA: TGTGCCAGCAGCCAAGAGGCAGGGTTCTACGAGCAGTACTTC. The chain recombines TRBV14 with TRBJ2-5; possibly TRBD1 for D (5 bases). The DNA end is a closer match to TRBJ2-7, so the J assignment may be wrong. The CDR3 consists of 14 residues. Germline CDR1 reads SGHDN; CDR2 reads FVKESK.

Of note for this clonotype: An end of the junction differs from the germline gene, which may be a read error. CDR3 in DNA: TGTGCCAGCAGTCCTGGACTAGCGGGGTATCAAGAGACCCAGTACTTC. The encoded protein is CASSPGLAGYQETQYF. The chain employs TRBV5-1 and TRBJ2-5; 12 bases line up with TRBD2. Germline assignment: CDR1 SGHRS and CDR2 YFSETQ. This CDR3 is 16 amino acids long.

The chain employs TRBV20-1 and TRBJ1-2; no reliable D call. This CDR3 region has 10 residues. Trimming shortened V by 4 bases and J by 8 bases, and 8 bases separated the two germline ends. Per germline, CDR1 DFQATT and CDR2 SNEGSKA (reference sequence). CDR3 protein: CSATEGGYTF. CDR3 sequence (DNA): TGCAGTGCTACGGAGGGCGGCTACACCTTC.

The gene calls are TRBV20-1 and TRBJ2-7; 10 bases align to TRBD1. The CDR3 sequence is 15 residues long. The ends lost 1 base at V and 4 bases at J; junction bases unmatched: 7. From germline, CDR1 is DFQATT and CDR2 SNEGSKA (reference sequence). The CDR3 region is CSARATRDRGYEQYF. The CDR3 coding sequence is TGCAGTGCTAGAGCGACACGGGACAGGGGATACGAGCAGTACTTC.